These 5 T cell receptor beta chains came from one sample sequenced in a study of blood T cell repertoires in COVID-19. Libraries were prepared by immunoSEQ multiplex PCR; TCRdb keeps only in-frame clonotypes and omits some of them. The sample lists about 150,000 clones, almost 80% seen once, with approximately 10% in the top ten. Sample: peripheral blood. Receptor source: a man in his sixties who had recovered from COVID-19.

The chain joins TRBV29-1 to TRBJ2-5; 9 positions agree with TRBD2. The CDR3 sequence is 15 residues long. The V gene end was trimmed by 2 bases and the J gene end by 5 bases; junction bases not matched to a gene: 9. The V gene's germline CDR1 is SQVTM and CDR2 ANQGSEA. The CDR3 is CSVERSGRIDETQYF. Here the CDR3 DNA reads TGCAGCGTTGAACGGAGCGGGAGGATCGATGAGACCCAGTACTTC.

The J gene is TRBJ2-3, the V gene TRBV4-3, with a possible D match to TRBD2 (6 bases). The CDR3 runs 13 residues. V lost 0 bases to trimming and J lost 6 bases, with 7 bases between them. Germline CDR1 and CDR2: LGHNA and YSLEER. CDR3 sequence reads: CASSQDRGDTQYF. Here the CDR3 DNA reads TGCGCCAGCAGCCAAGATCGGGGGGATACGCAGTATTTT.

The V gene is TRBV28, the J gene TRBJ1-2, with 10 bases fitting TRBD1. This CDR3 comprises 14 residues. CDR1 and CDR2 from the germline V gene are MDHEN and SYDVKM. Germline trimming cut 10 bases from V and 3 bases from J; bases unmatched to any gene: 8. This CDR3 reads CAIFLDRGDYGYTF. The CDR3, as DNA: TGTGCCATCTTCTTGGACAGGGGGGACTATGGCTACACCTTC.

The chain employs TRBV19 and TRBJ2-2; 12 bases are a match to TRBD2. The germline gives CDR1 LNHDA, CDR2 SQIVND (reference sequence). J gave up 0 bases and V 6 bases, and 5 bases lay outside the gene matches. The CDR3 extends over 17 amino acids. The CDR3 DNA is TGTGCCAGTAGCATCCTAGCGGGAGGGTCGAACACCGGGGAGCTGTTTTTT. It translates to CASSILAGGSNTGELFF.

The V gene is TRBV7-8, the J gene TRBJ2-7; 9 bases agree with TRBD1. Germline V CDR1 and CDR2: SGHVS, FQNEAQ. The V segment lost 5 bases and the J segment 4 bases; nucleotides outside the gene matches: 12. The CDR3 consists of 16 residues. CDR3 nucleotide sequence: TGTGCCAGCAGCCGTTCGATGGGGACAGGGCAATACGAGCAGTACTTC. Translated, it gives CASSRSMGTGQYEQYF. Together with reference TRBV7-8 and TRBJ2-7, the CDR3 gives the full variable domain: GAGVSQSPRYKVAKRGQDVALRCDPISGHVSLFWYQQALGQGPEFLTYFQNEAQLDKSGLPSDRFFAERPEGSVSTLKIQRTQQEDSAVYLCASSRSMGTGQYEQYFGPGTRLTVT.